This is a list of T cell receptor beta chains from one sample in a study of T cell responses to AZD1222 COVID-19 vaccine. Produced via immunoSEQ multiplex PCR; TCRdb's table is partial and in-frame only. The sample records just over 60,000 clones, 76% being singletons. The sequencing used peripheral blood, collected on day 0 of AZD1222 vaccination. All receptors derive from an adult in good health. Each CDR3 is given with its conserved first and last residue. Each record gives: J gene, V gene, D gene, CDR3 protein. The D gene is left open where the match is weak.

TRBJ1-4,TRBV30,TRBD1,CAWARTGGEKLFF
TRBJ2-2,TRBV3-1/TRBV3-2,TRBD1,CASSQERDRRVNTGELFF
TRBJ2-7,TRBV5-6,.,CASSLRDWEQYF
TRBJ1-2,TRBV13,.,CASRSLGSLNYGYTF
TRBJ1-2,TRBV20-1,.,CSAIYRDGYTF
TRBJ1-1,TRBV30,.,CAWSVLNRRNTEAFF
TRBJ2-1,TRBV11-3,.,CARHHCSYNEQFF
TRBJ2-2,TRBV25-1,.,CASSEWEGSNTGELFF
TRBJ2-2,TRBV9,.,CASGPSIAGELFF
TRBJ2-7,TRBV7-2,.,CASSLTSYEQYF
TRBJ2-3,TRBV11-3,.,CASSPGPWGTQYF
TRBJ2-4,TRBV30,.,CAWSVQGSNRNIQYF
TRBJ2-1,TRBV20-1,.,CSASDPDSELSYNEQFF
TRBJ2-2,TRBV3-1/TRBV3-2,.,CASSQDMNTGELFF
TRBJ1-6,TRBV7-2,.,CASSLGQTSSYNSPLHF
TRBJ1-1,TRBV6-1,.,CASSEGGLNTEAFF
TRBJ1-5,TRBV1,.,CTSRGHPSPIDRAYSNQPQHF
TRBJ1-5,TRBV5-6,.,CASSLGQFSNQPQHF
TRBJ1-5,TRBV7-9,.,CASSPPGSGNQPQHF
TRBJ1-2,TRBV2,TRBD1,CASSDGWDRSYGYTF
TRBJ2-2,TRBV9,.,CASSVGGTGELFF
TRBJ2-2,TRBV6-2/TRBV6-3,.,CASSYDMGSNTGELFF
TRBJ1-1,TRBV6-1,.,CASVQSTEAFF
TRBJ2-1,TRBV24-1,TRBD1,CATSDSRDREQFF
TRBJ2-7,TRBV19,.,CASSLQGYEQYF
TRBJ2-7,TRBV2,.,CASNPVSLFPYF
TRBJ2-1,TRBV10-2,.,CASSVGFYNEQFF
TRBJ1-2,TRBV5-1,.,CASSPDGFGYTF
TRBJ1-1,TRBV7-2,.,CASSLGPYEAFF
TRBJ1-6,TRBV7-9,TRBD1,CASSYRDRADSPLHF
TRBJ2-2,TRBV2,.,CASSPRTNTGELFF
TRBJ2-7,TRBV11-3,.,CASSLGFGVSYEQYF